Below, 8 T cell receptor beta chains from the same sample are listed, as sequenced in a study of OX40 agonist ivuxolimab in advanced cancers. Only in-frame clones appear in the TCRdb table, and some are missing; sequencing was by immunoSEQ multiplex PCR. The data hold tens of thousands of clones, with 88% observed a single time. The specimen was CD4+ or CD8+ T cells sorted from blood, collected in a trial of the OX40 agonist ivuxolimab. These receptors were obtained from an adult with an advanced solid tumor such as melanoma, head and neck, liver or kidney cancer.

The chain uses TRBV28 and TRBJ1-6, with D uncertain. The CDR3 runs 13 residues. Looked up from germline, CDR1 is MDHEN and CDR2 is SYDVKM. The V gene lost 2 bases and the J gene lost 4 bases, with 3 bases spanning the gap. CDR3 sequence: CASSLDYNSPLHF. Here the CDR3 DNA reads TGTGCCAGCAGTTTAGATTATAATTCACCCCTCCACTTT.

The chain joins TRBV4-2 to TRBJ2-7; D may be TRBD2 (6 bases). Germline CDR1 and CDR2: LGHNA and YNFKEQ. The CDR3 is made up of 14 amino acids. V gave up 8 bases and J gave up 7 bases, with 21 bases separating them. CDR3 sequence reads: CASSHSGSSGEQYF. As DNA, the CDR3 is TGTGCCAGCTCCCATAGCGGATCTTCGGGGGAGCAGTACTTC.

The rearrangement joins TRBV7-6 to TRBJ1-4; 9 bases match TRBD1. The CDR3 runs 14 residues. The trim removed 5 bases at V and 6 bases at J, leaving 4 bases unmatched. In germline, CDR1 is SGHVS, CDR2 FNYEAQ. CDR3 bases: TGTGCCAGCAGCCGGGGACAGGGAGATGAAAAACTGTTTTTT. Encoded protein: CASSRGQGDEKLFF.

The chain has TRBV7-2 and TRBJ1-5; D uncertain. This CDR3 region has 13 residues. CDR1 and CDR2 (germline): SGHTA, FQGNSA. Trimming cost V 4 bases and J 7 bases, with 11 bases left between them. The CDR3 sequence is CASSSSTNQPQHF. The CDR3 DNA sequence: TGTGCCAGCAGCTCGTCCACCAACCAGCCCCAGCATTTT.

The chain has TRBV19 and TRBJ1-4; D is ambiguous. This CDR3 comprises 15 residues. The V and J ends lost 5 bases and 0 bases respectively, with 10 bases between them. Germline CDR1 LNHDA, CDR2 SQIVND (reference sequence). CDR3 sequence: CASSASYATNEKLFF. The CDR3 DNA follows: TGTGCCAGTAGTGCTTCATACGCAACTAATGAAAAACTGTTTTTT.

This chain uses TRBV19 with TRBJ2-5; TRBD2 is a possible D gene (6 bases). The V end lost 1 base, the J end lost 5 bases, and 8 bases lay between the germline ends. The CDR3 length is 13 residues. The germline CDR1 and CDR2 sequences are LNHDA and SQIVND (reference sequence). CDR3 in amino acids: CASSIAGAETQYF. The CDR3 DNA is TGTGCCAGTAGTATAGCGGGAGCGGAGACCCAGTACTTC.

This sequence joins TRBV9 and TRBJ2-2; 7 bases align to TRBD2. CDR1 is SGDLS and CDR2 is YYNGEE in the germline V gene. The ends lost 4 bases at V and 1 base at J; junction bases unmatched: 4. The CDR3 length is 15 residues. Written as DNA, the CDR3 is TGTGCCAGCAGCCCCTGGGGGGGGAACACCGGGGAGCTGTTTTTT. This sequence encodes CASSPWGGNTGELFF. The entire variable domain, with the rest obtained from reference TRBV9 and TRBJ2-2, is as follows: DSGVTQTPKHLITATGQRVTLRCSPRSGDLSVYWYQQSLDQGLQFLIQYYNGEERAKGNILERFSAQQFPDLHSELNLSSLELGDSALYFCASSPWGGNTGELFFGEGSRLTVL.

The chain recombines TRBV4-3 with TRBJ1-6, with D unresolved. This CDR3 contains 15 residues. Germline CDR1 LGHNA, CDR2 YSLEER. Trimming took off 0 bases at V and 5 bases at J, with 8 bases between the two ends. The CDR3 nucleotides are TGCGCCAGCAGCCAAGAAGTCAGTCATAATTCACCCCTCCACTTT. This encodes CASSQEVSHNSPLHF.